What follows are 27 T cell receptor beta chains derived from one specimen sequenced in a study of T-cell reconstitution after alpha-beta-depleted transplantation in children. Library preparation (for TCRbeta) was performed with unique molecular identifiers. MiXCR, applied by TCRdb to the PCR reads, yields one record per CDR3 protein. The data contain fewer than 1 million distinct CDR3 sequences, around 15% of them seen just once; the ten biggest clones take up 5%. The sample consisted of PBMCs, mostly from graft donor cells, taken 360 days after TCRalphabeta/CD19-depleted stem cell transplant. The receptors were gathered from a male patient aged 10 to 17 who had a stem cell transplant for acute lymphoblastic leukemia, so the T cells may come from the graft donor.

V usage is TRBV3-1 and J usage is TRBJ2-3, with D maybe TRBD1 (5 bases). From germline, CDR1 is LGHDT and CDR2 YNNKEL (reference sequence). The CDR3 sequence is 14 residues long. The ends were cut back, 4 bases at V and 5 bases at J, with 13 bases in the middle. The chain's CDR3 is CASSRRTLGDTQYF. The CDR3 DNA follows: TGTGCCAGCAGCCGGCGGACATTGGGAGATACGCAGTATTTT.

This sequence joins TRBV11-2 and TRBJ1-1; D ambiguous. The germline CDR1 and CDR2 sequences are SGHAT and FQNNGV. V lost 3 bases, J lost 3 bases, and 11 bases lay in between. This CDR3 has 14 residues. The chain's CDR3 is CASSFYMDDTEAFF. CDR3 sequence (DNA): TGTGCCAGCAGCTTTTACATGGACGACACTGAAGCTTTCTTT.

The chain combines TRBV5-1 with TRBJ2-7, with TRBD2 matching over 9 bases. CDR3 length: 16 amino acids. V shed 0 bases and J 6 bases; nucleotides not matched to a gene: 10. The germline gives CDR1 SGHRS, CDR2 YFSETQ. DNA for the CDR3: TGCGCCAGCAGCTTGGGTTATGGGGGACTAGCTGCCGAGCAGTACTTC. This translates into CASSLGYGGLAAEQYF.

The V gene is TRBV24-1, the J gene TRBJ2-2; unclear D gene. Trimming pared 6 bases from V and 6 bases from J, leaving 7 bases between. The CDR3 has 12 amino acids. Germline V gene lookup returns CDR1 KGHDR and CDR2 SFDVKD. Here the CDR3 DNA reads TGTGCCACCAGTCACACTCCCGGGGAGCTGTTTTTT. Encoded protein: CATSHTPGELFF.

The chain uses TRBV25-1 and TRBJ1-2; TRBD1 matches 7 bases. V was clipped by 5 bases and J by 7 bases; unmatched bases: 7. CDR1 and CDR2 (germline): MGHDK, SYGVNS. The CDR3 loop spans 13 amino acids. CDR3 DNA sequence: TGTGCCAGCAGTTGGGGAAACAGGGGTGGCTACACCTTC. This sequence encodes CASSWGNRGGYTF.

The J gene is TRBJ2-1, the V gene TRBV7-3, with 9 bases that match TRBD1. Losses at the gene ends were 5 bases for V and 10 bases for J; bases not matched to a gene: 6. The CDR3 runs to 13 residues. Germline lookup yields CDR1 SGHTA and CDR2 FQGTGA. CDR3 nucleotide sequence: TGTGCCAGCAGCCCCGACAGGGGGAGCGAGCAGTTCTTC. Translation gives CASSPDRGSEQFF.

This clonotype appeared a few times. The V gene is TRBV6-5, the J gene TRBJ1-4; D gene uncertain. There are 14 residues in the CDR3. The V end lost 5 bases, the J end lost 12 bases, and 19 bases lay between the germline ends. Germline CDR1 reads MNHEY; CDR2 reads SVGAGI. The CDR3 here is CASSLRSRTMELFF. The CDR3 nucleotides are TGTGCCAGCAGTCTAAGGAGCAGAACGATGGAACTGTTTTTT.

The chain links TRBV9 to TRBJ2-1; 10 bases match TRBD2. There are 17 residues in the CDR3. After removal of 0 bases from V and 3 bases from J, the junction contained 6 bases not matched to a gene. Germline CDR1 reads SGDLS; CDR2 reads YYNGEE. In DNA form, the CDR3 reads TGTGCCAGCAGCGTAGGGGGTAGCGGGAGGCTCTACAATGAGCAGTTCTTC. As protein: CASSVGGSGRLYNEQFF.

The chain carries TRBV5-1 and TRBJ2-7, with TRBD1 identical over 8 bases. CDR3 length: 15 amino acids. V gave up 3 bases and J gave up 3 bases; unmatched junction bases: 8. CDR1 is SGHRS, CDR2 YFSETQ, per germline. The CDR3 DNA reads as TGCGCCAGCAGCTGGGGGACAGGAGGGAACTACGAGCAGTACTTC. Translation: CASSWGTGGNYEQYF. Full variable domain (missing parts from reference TRBV5-1 and TRBJ2-7): KAGVTQTPRYLIKTRGQQVTLSCSPISGHRSVSWYQQTPGQGLQFLFEYFSETQRNKGNFPGRFSGRQFSNSRSEMNVSTLELGDSALYLCASSWGTGGNYEQYFGPGTRLTVT.

This clonotype was picked up a small number of times. The chain uses TRBV2 and TRBJ2-7; unclear D gene. This CDR3 spans 15 amino acids. Trimming left V 3 bases short and J 0 bases short, with 12 bases between. Germline CDR1 is SNHLY and CDR2 is FYNNEI. The CDR3 nucleotides read TGTGCCAGCAGTGATAAGACGCGGAGCTCCTACGAGCAGTACTTC. Translated, it gives CASSDKTRSSYEQYF. Full variable domain (outside the CDR3, taken from reference TRBV2 and TRBJ2-7): EPEVTQTPSHQVTQMGQEVILRCVPISNHLYFYWYRQILGQKVEFLVSFYNNEISEKSEIFDDQFSVERPDGSNFTLKIRSTKLEDSAMYFCASSDKTRSSYEQYFGPGTRLTVT.

This clonotype was observed a handful of times. The chain is built from TRBV5-1 and TRBJ2-3; a possible D gene is TRBD1 (5 bases). Trimming pared 3 bases from V and 2 bases from J, leaving 13 bases between. This CDR3 region has 15 residues. From germline, CDR1 is SGHRS and CDR2 YFSETQ. DNA of the CDR3: TGCGCCAGCAGCTCTCAGGGCTTTTCCACAGATACGCAGTATTTT. Its protein is CASSSQGFSTDTQYF.

This clonotype was seen a handful of times. V gene TRBV4-1 combines with J gene TRBJ2-3, with D maybe TRBD2 (6 bases). Trimming took off 4 bases at V and 2 bases at J, with 19 bases between the two ends. This CDR3 is 17 amino acids long. Germline lookup yields CDR1 MGHRA and CDR2 YSYEKL. The CDR3 coding sequence is TGCGCCAGCAGCCGGGGGATTACTAGCCCCCTCACAGATACGCAGTATTTT. Its protein is CASSRGITSPLTDTQYF.

This clonotype was counted a few times. V gene TRBV5-1 combines with J gene TRBJ1-1; the D gene is possibly TRBD1 (6 bases). CDR3 length: 13 residues. Germline V gene lookup returns CDR1 SGHRS and CDR2 YFSETQ. V lost 8 bases and J 0 bases, leaving 11 bases between the germline ends. The CDR3 DNA reads as TGCGCCAGTGGAGGGGGGTTGAACACTGAAGCTTTCTTT. Translating it yields CASGGGLNTEAFF.

This clonotype has more than one count but fewer than ten. The V and J genes are TRBV30 and TRBJ2-7; 11 nucleotides align to TRBD1. The CDR3 has 15 amino acids. Trimming removed 2 bases from V and 6 bases from J; junction bases left unmatched: 9. Germline V gene sequence: CDR1 GTSNPN, CDR2 SVGIG (reference sequence). The CDR3 DNA reads as TGTGCCTGGAGTTCATGGACAGGGGGCTCTGGCGAGCAGTACTTC. This gives the protein CAWSSWTGGSGEQYF. Combining the CDR3 with reference TRBV30 and TRBJ2-7 gives the whole variable domain SQTIHQWPATLVQPVGSPLSLECTVEGTSNPNLYWYRQAAGRGLQLLFYSVGIGQISSEVPQNLSASRPQDRQFILSSKKLLLSDSGFYLCAWSSWTGGSGEQYFGPGTRLTVT.

At least ten counts were recorded for this clonotype. At one end the junction does not follow the germline gene, possibly because of a read error. The chain carries TRBV5-1 and TRBJ1-1, with D possibly being TRBD1 (5 bases). The CDR3 runs 11 residues. Germline V CDR1 and CDR2: SGHRS, YFSETQ. Written as DNA, the CDR3 is TGTGCCAGCAGTTTAGGGGCTGAAGCTTTCTTT. Protein sequence: CASSLGAEAFF.

This clonotype was seen only a few times. The V call is TRBV27, the J call TRBJ2-1, with D possibly being TRBD2 (6 bases). Trimming removed 6 bases from V and 2 bases from J, with 14 bases in between. This CDR3 spans 15 amino acids. The germline gives CDR1 MNHEY, CDR2 SMNVEV (reference sequence). CDR3 protein: CASREGGFPYNEQFF. CDR3 nucleotide sequence: TGTGCCAGCAGGGAAGGAGGGTTTCCCTACAATGAGCAGTTCTTC.

V is TRBV12-3 or TRBV12-4 and J is TRBJ2-7, with 10 bases fitting TRBD2. V lost 2 bases, J lost 4 bases, and 8 bases stayed unmatched. This CDR3 has 16 residues. The CDR3 here is CASSLRPGLALYEQYF. The DNA of the CDR3 is TGTGCCAGCAGTTTACGACCGGGACTAGCGCTATACGAGCAGTACTTC.

In this sample, this clonotype turned up a few times. The genes are TRBV5-1 and TRBJ2-7; D not certain. The CDR3 consists of 14 residues. V was pared by 3 bases and J by 2 bases, with 12 bases between. Germline assignment: CDR1 SGHRS and CDR2 YFSETQ. CDR3 residues: CASSSLNSAYEQYF. The CDR3 DNA is TGCGCCAGCAGCTCGCTCAATTCAGCCTACGAGCAGTACTTC.

This clonotype has a count of ten or more. The chain uses TRBV27 and TRBJ1-1; D is undetermined. V lost 5 bases and J 6 bases, leaving 16 bases between the germline ends. The germline V gene has CDR1 MNHEY and CDR2 SMNVEV (reference sequence). The length of the CDR3 is 14 residues. Here the CDR3 DNA reads TGTGCCAGCAGTCGGGCAGGTATGGCTGCTGAAGCTTTCTTT. Protein: CASSRAGMAAEAFF.

The chain carries TRBV7-8 and TRBJ2-7; D may be TRBD2 (6 bases). The germline V gene encodes CDR1 SGHVS and CDR2 FQNEAQ. The CDR3 length is 14 residues. V was trimmed by 3 bases and J by 3 bases, leaving 12 bases between them. The DNA for the CDR3 is TGTGCCAGCAGCTTGGGAGCGGAGGGCTACGAGCAGTACTTC. It translates to CASSLGAEGYEQYF.

The rearrangement links TRBV29-1 to TRBJ2-1; TRBD2 matches 12 bases. V lost 0 bases and J lost 3; bases outside the gene matches: 6. There are 17 residues in the CDR3. Germline V gives CDR1 SQVTM, CDR2 ANQGSEA. As DNA, the CDR3 is TGCAGCGTTGAAGACCTAGCGGGAGGGGGGTTCTACAATGAGCAGTTCTTC. This translates into CSVEDLAGGGFYNEQFF.

This clonotype was observed a handful of times. The chain carries TRBV7-9 and TRBJ2-7; weak D call: TRBD2 (5 bases). The CDR3 sequence is 17 residues long. Trimming removed 3 bases at V and 5 bases at J, with 23 bases between. Germline V lookup: CDR1 SEHNR, CDR2 FQNEAQ (reference sequence). The CDR3 DNA follows: TGTGCCAGCAGCTTCTCTACGTCTTACGGGAAGGGCCACGAGCAGTACTTC. Its translation is CASSFSTSYGKGHEQYF.

This clonotype was detected ten times or more. This chain uses TRBV7-9 with TRBJ2-1, with a weak D call TRBD2 (6 bases). The CDR3 has 13 amino acids. Trimming left V 3 bases short and J 10 bases short, with 13 bases between. Germline V gene lookup returns CDR1 SEHNR and CDR2 FQNEAQ (reference sequence). This chain's CDR3 is CASSFEGRWEQFF. The CDR3 region has the DNA TGTGCCAGCAGCTTCGAGGGGAGGTGGGAGCAGTTCTTC. The full variable domain, its missing parts supplied by reference TRBV7-9 and TRBJ2-1, is DTGVSQNPRHKITKRGQNVTFRCDPISEHNRLYWYRQTLGQGPEFLTYFQNEAQLEKSRLLSDRFSAERPKGSFSTLEIQRTEQGDSAMYLCASSFEGRWEQFFGPGTRLTVL.

This clonotype was recorded a few times. The rearrangement joins TRBV21-1 to TRBJ2-4; the table's TRBD2 call for D was not verified on the DNA. TRBV21-1 has pseudogene status. The CDR3 is made up of 21 amino acids. CDR3 amino acids: CASSKGPSGRAPTMAKNIQYF. The CDR3 DNA reads as TGTGCCAGCAGCAAAGGCCCTAGCGGGAGGGCCCCTACTATGGCCAAAAACATTCAGTACTTC.

The table lists this clonotype with a few counts. The rearrangement links TRBV6-2 or TRBV6-3 to TRBJ2-2, with D hard to call. Germline-derived CDR1 and CDR2 are MNHEY and SVGEGT. V was pared by 10 bases and J by 0 bases, with 6 bases between. CDR3 length: 12 residues. CDR3 protein: CATTPNTGELFF. The CDR3 nucleotides are TGTGCCACCACCCCGAACACCGGGGAGCTGTTTTTT.

A few counts support this clonotype. The J gene is TRBJ2-2, the V gene TRBV24-1; 8 bases map to TRBD2. Per the germline V gene, CDR1 is KGHDR and CDR2 is SFDVKD. Trimming removed 4 bases from V and 1 base from J; junction bases left unmatched: 16. This CDR3 is 20 amino acids long. CDR3 loop: CATSDPQGSGKIGNTGELFF. The CDR3 coding sequence is TGTGCCACCAGTGACCCCCAGGGTAGCGGGAAGATCGGGAACACCGGGGAGCTGTTTTTT.

The CDR3 sequence: CASSLRGQGISAEAFF. Here the CDR3 DNA reads TGTGCCAGCAGCTTAAGGGGGCAGGGGATATCAGCTGAAGCTTTCTTT. The chain uses TRBV7-2 and TRBJ1-1; the match to TRBD1 covers 7 bases. The trim removed 2 bases at V and 6 bases at J, leaving 12 bases unmatched. The CDR3 has 16 amino acids. The germline CDR1 and CDR2 sequences are SGHTA and FQGNSA.